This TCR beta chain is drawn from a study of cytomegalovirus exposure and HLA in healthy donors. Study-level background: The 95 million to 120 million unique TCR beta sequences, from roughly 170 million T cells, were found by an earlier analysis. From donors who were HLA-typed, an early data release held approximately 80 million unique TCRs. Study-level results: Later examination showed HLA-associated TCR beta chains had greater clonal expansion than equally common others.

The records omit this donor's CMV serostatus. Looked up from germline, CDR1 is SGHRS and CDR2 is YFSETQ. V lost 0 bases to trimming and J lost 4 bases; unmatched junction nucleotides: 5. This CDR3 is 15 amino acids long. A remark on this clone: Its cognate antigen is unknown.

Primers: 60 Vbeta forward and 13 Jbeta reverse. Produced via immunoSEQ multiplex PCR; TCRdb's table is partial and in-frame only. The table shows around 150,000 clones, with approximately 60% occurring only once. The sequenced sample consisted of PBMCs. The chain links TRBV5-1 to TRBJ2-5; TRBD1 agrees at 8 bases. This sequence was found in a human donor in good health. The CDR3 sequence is CASSLASGGAETQYF. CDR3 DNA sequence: TGCGCCAGCAGCTTGGCTTCAGGGGGCGCAGAGACCCAGTACTTC.